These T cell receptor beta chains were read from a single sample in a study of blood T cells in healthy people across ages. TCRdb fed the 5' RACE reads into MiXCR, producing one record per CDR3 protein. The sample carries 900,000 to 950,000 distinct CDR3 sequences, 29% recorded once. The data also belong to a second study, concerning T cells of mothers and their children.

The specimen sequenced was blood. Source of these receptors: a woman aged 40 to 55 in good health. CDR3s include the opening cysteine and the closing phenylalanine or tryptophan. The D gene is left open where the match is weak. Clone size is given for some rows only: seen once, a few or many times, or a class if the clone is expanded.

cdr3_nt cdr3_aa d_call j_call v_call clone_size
TGTGCCAGCAGGGCACCGGGACTGTTAAATCAGCCCCAGCATTTT CASRAPGLLNQPQHF NA TRBJ1-5 TRBV27 NA
TGTGCCAGCAGCCAAGCCAGCGGGGGGGTCAATGAGCAGTTCTTC CASSQASGGVNEQFF TRBD2 TRBJ2-1 TRBV3-1 NA
TGTGCCAGCAGCTTCCGCTACGAGCAGTACTTC CASSFRYEQYF NA TRBJ2-7 TRBV7-2 many
TGCAGTGCTAGAGATTTTCAGCATGAGCAGTTCTTC CSARDFQHEQFF NA TRBJ2-1 TRBV20-1 NA
TGTGCTAGTGGTTTGTCCCGGCTTGGGGGCAGGAACACTGAAGCTTTCTTT CASGLSRLGGRNTEAFF NA TRBJ1-1 TRBV12-5 NA
TGCAGCGCACCGGACAGGTGCAATGAGCAGTACTTC CSAPDRCNEQYF TRBD1 TRBJ2-4 TRBV29-1 NA
TGCAGCGTTGTCGGGGGAGGGTCCTACGGGCAGTACTTC CSVVGGGSYGQYF TRBD2 TRBJ2-7 TRBV29-1 many
TGTGCCAGCAGCGTGGATCAGGATATCTACGAGCAGTACTTC CASSVDQDIYEQYF NA TRBJ2-7 TRBV9 NA
TGTGCCAGCAGCTTAGGAGCACAGGGGATGAGTGGCTACACCTTC CASSLGAQGMSGYTF TRBD1 TRBJ1-2 TRBV7-2 NA
TGCAGCGTACCGAGGGGGCGGGGGGGCTTTGAAGAGACCCAGTACTTC CSVPRGRGGFEETQYF TRBD2 TRBJ2-5 TRBV29-1 NA
TGTGCCAGCAGCTTAGCTTCGAGGGCCCGGGCAGATACGCAGTATTTT CASSLASRARADTQYF NA TRBJ2-3 TRBV7-2 NA
TGCAGTGTTAGAGTTGCGGGACGGGAGACCCAGTACTTC CSVRVAGRETQYF NA TRBJ2-5 TRBV20-1 NA
TGTGCCGGCTCACCCCGAACCTCTGGGGCCAACGTCCTGACTTTC CAGSPRTSGANVLTF NA TRBJ2-6 TRBV18 NA
TGTGCCAGTAGTATGGGGAGCCTCTCCTACGAGCAGTACTTC CASSMGSLSYEQYF NA TRBJ2-7 TRBV19 few
TGTGCCAGCAGCCTACGGCCAGCGGGGGGGGTAGATACGCAGTATTTT CASSLRPAGGVDTQYF TRBD2 TRBJ2-3 TRBV7-2 NA
TGCAGTGCTAGAGATAACCTAGCGGGGCCCTACGAGCAGTACTTC CSARDNLAGPYEQYF TRBD2 TRBJ2-7 TRBV20-1 few
TGCGCCAGCAGCTTGGAACTCATGAACACTGAAGTTTTCTTT CASSLELMNTEVFF NA TRBJ1-1 TRBV5-1 NA
TGTGCCACCAGTGATACCGGGACAGGTTTATATGGCTACACCTTC CATSDTGTGLYGYTF TRBD1 TRBJ1-2 TRBV24-1 NA